This T cell receptor (beta chain) came from a study of T-cell memory formation after mild COVID-19. With V trimmed by 1 base and J by 0 bases, 14 bases remained unmatched. The CDR3 spans 20 residues. In germline, CDR1 is LNHNV, CDR2 YYDKDF (reference sequence). The sample holds many counts of this clonotype. TCRdb re-called the 5' RACE reads with MiXCR, one entry per CDR3 protein. The repertoire holds some 410,000 distinct CDR3 sequences, with more than 20% as singletons. The origin of this receptor is an adult woman who had mild COVID-19 (a few samples of this study predate the infection). Cell type and time point are not known. Source material: PBMCs or a T cell subset sorted from them (not recorded which). The gene calls are TRBV15 and TRBJ1-5, with TRBD1 matching 8 bases. The CDR3 loop is CATSRVSVGQGLYSNQPQHF. The CDR3 bases are TGTGCCACCAGCAGAGTAAGCGTAGGACAGGGACTTTATAGCAATCAGCCCCAGCATTTT. The variable domain in full, with the rest retrieved from reference TRBV15 and TRBJ1-5, is DAMVIQNPRYQVTQFGKPVTLSCSQTLNHNVMYWYQQKSSQAPKLLFHYYDKDFNNEADTPDNFQSRRPNTSFCFLDIRSPGLGDTAMYLCATSRVSVGQGLYSNQPQHFGDGTRLSIL.